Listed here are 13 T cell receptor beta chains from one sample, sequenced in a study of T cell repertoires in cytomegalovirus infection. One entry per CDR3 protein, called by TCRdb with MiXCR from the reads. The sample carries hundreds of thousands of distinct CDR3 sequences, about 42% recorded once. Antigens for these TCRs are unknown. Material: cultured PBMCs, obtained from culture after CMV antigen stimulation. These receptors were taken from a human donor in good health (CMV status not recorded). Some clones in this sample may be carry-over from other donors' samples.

Here the CDR3 DNA reads TGTGCCAGCAGTTTAGGTTACGATTCACAGGGATTAGCCGGGGAGCTGTTTTTT. This encodes CASSLGYDSQGLAGELFF. The chain recombines TRBV28 with TRBJ2-2, with a weak D call TRBD1 (6 bases). V lost 2 bases and J 6 bases, leaving 22 bases between the germline ends. There are 18 residues in the CDR3. Germline CDR1 MDHEN, CDR2 SYDVKM.

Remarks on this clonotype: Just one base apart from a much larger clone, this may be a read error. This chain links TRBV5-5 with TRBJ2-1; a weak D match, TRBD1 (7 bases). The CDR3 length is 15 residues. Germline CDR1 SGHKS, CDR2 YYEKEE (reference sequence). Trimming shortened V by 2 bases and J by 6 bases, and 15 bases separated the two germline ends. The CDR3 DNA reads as TGTGCCAGCAGCTTAGGGGGGACAGTCCCCAATGAGCAGTTCTTC. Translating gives CASSLGGTVPNEQFF.

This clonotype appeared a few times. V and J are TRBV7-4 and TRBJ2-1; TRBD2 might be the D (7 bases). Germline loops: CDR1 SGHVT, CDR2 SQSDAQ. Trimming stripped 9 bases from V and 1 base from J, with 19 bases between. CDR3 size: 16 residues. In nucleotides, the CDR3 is TGTGCCAGAAGAAGGGAGGGGGAACGGTCCTACAATGAGCAGTTCTTC. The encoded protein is CARRREGERSYNEQFF. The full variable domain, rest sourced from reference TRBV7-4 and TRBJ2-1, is GAGVSQSPRYKVAKRGRDVALRCDSISGHVTLYWYRQTLGQGSEVLTYSQSDAQRDKSGRPSGRFSAERPERSVSTLKIQRTEQGDSAVYLCARRREGERSYNEQFFGPGTRLTVL.

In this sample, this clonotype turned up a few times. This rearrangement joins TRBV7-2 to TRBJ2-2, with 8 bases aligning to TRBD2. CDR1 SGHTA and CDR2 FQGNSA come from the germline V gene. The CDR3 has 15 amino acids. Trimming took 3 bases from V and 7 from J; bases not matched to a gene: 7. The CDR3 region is CASSFSGRRDGELFF. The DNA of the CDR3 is TGTGCCAGCAGCTTCAGCGGGAGAAGGGACGGGGAGCTGTTTTTT.

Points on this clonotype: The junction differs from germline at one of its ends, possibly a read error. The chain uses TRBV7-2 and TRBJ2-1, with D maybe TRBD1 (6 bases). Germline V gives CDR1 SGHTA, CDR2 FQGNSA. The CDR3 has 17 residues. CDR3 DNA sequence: TGTGCCAGCGGCTTAGCCGGGCCTTACAGGGTAGGCAATGAGCAGTTCTTC. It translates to CASGLAGPYRVGNEQFF.

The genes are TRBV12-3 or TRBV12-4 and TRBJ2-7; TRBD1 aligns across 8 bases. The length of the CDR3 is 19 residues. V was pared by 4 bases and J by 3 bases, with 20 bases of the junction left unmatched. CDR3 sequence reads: CASSSYHENGQGRVYEQYF. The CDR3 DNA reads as TGTGCCAGCAGTTCATACCACGAGAACGGACAGGGCCGGGTCTACGAGCAGTACTTC.

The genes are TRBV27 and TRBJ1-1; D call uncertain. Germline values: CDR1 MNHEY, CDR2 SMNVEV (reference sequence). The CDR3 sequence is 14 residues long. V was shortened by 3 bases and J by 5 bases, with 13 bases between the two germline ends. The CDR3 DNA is TGTGCCAGCAGTTTGACGGGCCTTAGGACTGAAGCTTTCTTT. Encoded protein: CASSLTGLRTEAFF.

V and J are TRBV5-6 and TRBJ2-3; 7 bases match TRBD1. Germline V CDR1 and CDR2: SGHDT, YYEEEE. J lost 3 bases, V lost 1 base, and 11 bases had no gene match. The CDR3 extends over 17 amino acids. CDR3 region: CASSLMRGQGLTDTQYF. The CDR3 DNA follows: TGTGCCAGCAGCTTGATGAGGGGGCAAGGGTTGACAGATACGCAGTATTTT.

The CDR3 sequence: CASSLEPGQGPETQYF. The CDR3 DNA sequence: TGTGCCAGCAGCTTGGAACCGGGACAGGGCCCAGAGACCCAGTACTTC. The V and J genes are TRBV5-4 and TRBJ2-5; 9 nucleotides align to TRBD1. The germline V gene has CDR1 SGHNT and CDR2 YYREEE (reference sequence). With V trimmed by 0 bases and J by 4 bases, 7 bases remained unmatched. The length of the CDR3 is 16 residues.

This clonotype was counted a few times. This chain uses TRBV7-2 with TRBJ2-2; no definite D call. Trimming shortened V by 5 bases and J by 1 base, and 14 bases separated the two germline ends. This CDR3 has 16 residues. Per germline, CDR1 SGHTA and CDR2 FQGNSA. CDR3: CASSRSSVKNTGELFF. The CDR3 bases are TGTGCCAGCAGCCGCAGCTCAGTCAAGAACACCGGGGAGCTGTTTTTT.

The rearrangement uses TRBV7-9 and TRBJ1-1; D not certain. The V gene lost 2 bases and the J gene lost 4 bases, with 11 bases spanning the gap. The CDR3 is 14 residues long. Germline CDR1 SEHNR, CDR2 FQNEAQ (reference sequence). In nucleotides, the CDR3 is TGTGCCAGCAGCTTACTGAGTAGCGGCACTGAAGCTTTCTTT. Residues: CASSLLSSGTEAFF.

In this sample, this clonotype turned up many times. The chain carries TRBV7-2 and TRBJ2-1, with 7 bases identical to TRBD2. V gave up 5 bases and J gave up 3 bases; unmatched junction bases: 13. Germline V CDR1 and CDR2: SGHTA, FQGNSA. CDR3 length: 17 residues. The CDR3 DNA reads TGTGCCAGCAGCCCGAGGGCCGGACTAGAGGGCTACAATGAGCAGTTCTTC. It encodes CASSPRAGLEGYNEQFF.

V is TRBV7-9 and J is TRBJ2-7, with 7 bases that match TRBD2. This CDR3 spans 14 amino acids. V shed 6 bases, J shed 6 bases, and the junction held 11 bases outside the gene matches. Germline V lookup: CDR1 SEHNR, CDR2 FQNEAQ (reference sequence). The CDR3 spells CASRGNAAGREQYF. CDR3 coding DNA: TGTGCCAGCAGGGGTAATGCAGCGGGGCGCGAGCAGTACTTC.